The clone carrying this T cell receptor beta chain showed up just a few times. Its antigen is not known. The sample belongs to a study of Graves' ophthalmopathy and Graves' hyperthyroidism. Beta-chain TCR CDR3 regions were amplified from RNA transcripts. HTBI primers primed a first-round RT-PCR, and a second-round multiplex PCR followed. TCRdb re-derived calls from the multiplex PCR reads in MiXCR, one entry per CDR3 protein. The sample consists of around 1,200,000 distinct CDR3 sequences, 35% to 45% of them appearing once. Study results and limitations: The model forecast ophthalmopathy progression, reaching around 70% sensitivity and less than 75% specificity. In blood appeared most of the expanded thyroid clonotypes whose frequency exceeded 0.001. A model built from 13 signatures distinguished ophthalmopathy from stable hyperthyroidism with roughly 85% sensitivity and about 80% specificity.

Patients were excluded if they had other autoimmune diseases or uncontrolled infections, and likewise if pregnancy or lactation applied. The germline V gene has CDR1 LGHNA and CDR2 YSLEER. V lost 0 bases, J lost 8 bases, and 13 bases lay in between. This CDR3 is 15 amino acids long. The chain carries TRBV4-3 and TRBJ1-4, with D perhaps TRBD1 (6 bases). This receptor was taken from an adult man with Graves' hyperthyroidism. Sequenced: peripheral blood or thyroid tissue (not recorded which). DNA for the CDR3: TGCGCCAGCAGCCAAGATCAAGGGGGGGGAGAAAAACTGTTTTTT. Translation gives CASSQDQGGGEKLFF.